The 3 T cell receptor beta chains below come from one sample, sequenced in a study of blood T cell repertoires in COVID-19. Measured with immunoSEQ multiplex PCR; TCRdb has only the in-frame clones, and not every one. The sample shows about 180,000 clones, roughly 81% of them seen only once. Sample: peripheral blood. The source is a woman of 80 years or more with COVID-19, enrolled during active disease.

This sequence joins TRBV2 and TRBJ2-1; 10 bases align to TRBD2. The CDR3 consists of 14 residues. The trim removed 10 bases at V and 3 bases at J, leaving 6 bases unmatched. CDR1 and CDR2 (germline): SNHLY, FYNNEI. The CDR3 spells CATKRTSGYNEQFF. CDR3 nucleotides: TGTGCCACGAAGAGGACTAGCGGCTACAATGAGCAGTTCTTC.

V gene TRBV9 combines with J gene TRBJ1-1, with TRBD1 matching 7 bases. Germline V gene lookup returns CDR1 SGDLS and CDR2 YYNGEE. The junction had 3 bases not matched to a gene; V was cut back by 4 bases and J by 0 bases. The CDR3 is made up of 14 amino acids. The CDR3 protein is CASSQGQLNTEAFF. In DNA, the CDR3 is TGTGCCAGCAGCCAGGGACAGCTGAACACTGAAGCTTTCTTT.

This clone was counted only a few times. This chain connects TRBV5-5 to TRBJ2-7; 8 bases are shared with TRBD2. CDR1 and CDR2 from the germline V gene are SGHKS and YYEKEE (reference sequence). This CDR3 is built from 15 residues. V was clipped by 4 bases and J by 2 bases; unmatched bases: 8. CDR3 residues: CASSLGPTSAYEQYF. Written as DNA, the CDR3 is TGTGCCAGCAGCCTAGGCCCGACTAGCGCCTACGAGCAGTACTTC. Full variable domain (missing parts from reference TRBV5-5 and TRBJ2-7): DAGVTQSPTHLIKTRGQQVTLRCSPISGHKSVSWYQQVLGQGPQFIFQYYEKEERGRGNFPDRFSARQFPNYSSELNVNALLLGDSALYLCASSLGPTSAYEQYFGPGTRLTVT.